One and the same sample provided the 21 T cell receptor beta chains below, sequenced in a study of T cell responses to AZD1222 COVID-19 vaccine. Assay: immunoSEQ multiplex PCR; the TCRdb copy retains only in-frame clones and omits some. The sample lists over 130,000 clones, 92% occurring once. The specimen comprised peripheral blood, sampled 28 days after the second AZD1222 dose. Every receptor here comes from an adult who received the AZD1222 COVID-19 vaccine.

This clone has a single count. The chain recombines TRBV29-1 with TRBJ2-7; D gene ambiguous. The CDR3 is 11 residues long. The ends were cut back, 7 bases at V and 3 bases at J, with 10 bases in the middle. CDR1 SQVTM and CDR2 ANQGSEA come from the germline V gene. The DNA of the CDR3 is TGCAGCGCTTTCAGAGACTACGAGCAGTACTTC. Amino acid sequence: CSAFRDYEQYF.

V is TRBV25-1 and J is TRBJ1-4, with TRBD1 matching 7 bases. Unmatched junction bases numbered 7, after V lost 3 bases and J lost 6 bases. The CDR3 is 15 residues long. Germline lookup yields CDR1 MGHDK and CDR2 SYGVNS. CDR3: CASSDPTGSDEKLFF. In nucleotides, the CDR3 is TGTGCCAGCAGTGATCCGACAGGGTCGGATGAAAAACTGTTTTTT.

The CDR3 DNA reads as TGTGCCAGCAGTCTGGTCGGGAGCACAGATACGCAGTATTTT. Amino acid sequence: CASSLVGSTDTQYF. This chain connects TRBV28 to TRBJ2-3; D not certain. From germline, CDR1 is MDHEN and CDR2 SYDVKM. Trimming pared 5 bases from V and 0 bases from J, leaving 9 bases between. This CDR3 region has 14 residues.

The J gene is TRBJ1-1, the V gene TRBV6-5, with TRBD1 matching 9 bases. The CDR3 runs 15 residues. Per the germline V gene, CDR1 is MNHEY and CDR2 is SVGAGI. With V trimmed by 8 bases and J by 0 bases, 7 bases remained unmatched. CDR3 residues: CASLLGTGLNTEAFF. As DNA, the CDR3 is TGTGCCAGCCTTCTCGGGACAGGGTTGAACACTGAAGCTTTCTTT.

The chain uses TRBV19 and TRBJ1-3; tentative D call: TRBD1 (5 bases). Germline CDR1 and CDR2: LNHDA and SQIVND (reference sequence). V gave up 9 bases and J gave up 0 bases, with 9 bases separating them. The CDR3 spans 13 residues. The CDR3 protein is CASTGASGNTIYF. The CDR3 region has the DNA TGTGCCAGCACCGGGGCCTCTGGAAACACCATATATTTT.

The gene calls are TRBV7-2 and TRBJ1-5; the match to TRBD1 covers 8 bases. V gave up 6 bases and J gave up 3 bases; unmatched junction bases: 7. The CDR3 covers 15 residues. Germline V gene lookup returns CDR1 SGHTA and CDR2 FQGNSA. The CDR3 nucleotides are TGTGCCAGCAGTTTTGGGACAGGCATCAATCAGCCCCAGCATTTT. Amino acids: CASSFGTGINQPQHF.

This chain uses TRBV2 with TRBJ1-4; D call uncertain. Germline CDR1 SNHLY, CDR2 FYNNEI. V was shortened by 7 bases and J by 0 bases, with 12 bases between the two germline ends. The CDR3 contains 15 residues. CDR3 residues: CASIRRTATNEKLFF. The CDR3 DNA reads TGTGCCAGCATCAGACGGACGGCAACTAATGAAAAACTGTTTTTT.

In this sample, this clone turned up a few times. This rearrangement joins TRBV6-2 or TRBV6-3 to TRBJ2-7; 11 bases line up with TRBD1. The V and J ends lost 5 bases and 3 bases, in that order; junction bases with no gene match: 9. CDR1 is MNHEY, CDR2 SVGEGT, per germline. The CDR3 is made up of 16 amino acids. The CDR3 protein is CASSPRRTGGYYEQYV. CDR3 bases: TGTGCCAGCAGTCCCCGACGGACAGGGGGCTACTACGAGCAGTACGTC.

The genes are TRBV28 and TRBJ2-7, with a weak D call TRBD2 (5 bases). Germline V gene sequence: CDR1 MDHEN, CDR2 SYDVKM. V was pared by 5 bases and J by 4 bases, with 6 bases between. The CDR3 runs to 11 residues. CDR3 DNA: TGTGCCAGCAGTGAGGGTTACGAGCAGTACTTC. Its protein is CASSEGYEQYF.

The V and J genes are TRBV2 and TRBJ1-4; D perhaps matches TRBD1 (5 bases). Germline loops: CDR1 SNHLY, CDR2 FYNNEI. The CDR3 extends over 14 amino acids. CDR3 sequence: CAAWRGPLGEKLFF. Written as DNA, the CDR3 is TGTGCGGCCTGGCGGGGACCGTTGGGCGAAAAACTGTTTTTT.

The chain links TRBV20-1 to TRBJ1-2, with D perhaps TRBD1 (5 bases). Trimming stripped 5 bases from V and 7 bases from J, with 11 bases between. Germline V gene lookup returns CDR1 DFQATT and CDR2 SNEGSKA (reference sequence). This CDR3 contains 11 residues. Here the CDR3 reads CSAVQGGGYTF. CDR3 nucleotides: TGCAGTGCTGTCCAGGGAGGTGGCTACACCTTC.

A single count supports this clone. The chain joins TRBV7-6 to TRBJ1-3; D gene uncertain. The CDR3 runs 16 residues. Trimming took 2 bases from V and 0 from J, leaving 11 bases between them. Per the germline V gene, CDR1 is SGHVS and CDR2 is FNYEAQ. CDR3 in amino acids: CASSLWGRDSGNTIYF. The CDR3 bases are TGTGCCAGCAGCTTATGGGGAAGGGACTCTGGAAACACCATATATTTT.

V gene TRBV6-2 or TRBV6-3 combines with J gene TRBJ2-2, with TRBD1 matching over 8 bases. Germline-derived CDR1 and CDR2 are MNHEY and SVGEGT. J lost 6 bases, V lost 4 bases, and 4 bases had no gene match. CDR3 length: 14 residues. The CDR3 DNA sequence: TGTGCCAGCAGTTCCGGGACAGGAGCCGGGGAGCTGTTTTTT. This gives the protein CASSSGTGAGELFF.

V usage is TRBV7-2 and J usage is TRBJ2-2; D gene uncertain. Per the germline V gene, CDR1 is SGHTA and CDR2 is FQGNSA. The V end was cut by 0 bases, the J end by 6 bases, with 5 bases between. This CDR3 has 13 residues. CDR3 sequence: CASSLAGSGELFF. The DNA of the CDR3 is TGTGCCAGCAGCTTAGCAGGATCCGGGGAGCTGTTTTTT.

V and J are TRBV7-2 and TRBJ1-2; 9 nucleotides align to TRBD1. The junction had 10 bases not matched to a gene; V was cut back by 6 bases and J by 8 bases. Germline V gives CDR1 SGHTA, CDR2 FQGNSA. This CDR3 comprises 14 residues. CDR3 bases: TGTGCCAGCAGTTCTTGGACAGGGGTAGAAGGCTACACCTTC. Protein sequence: CASSSWTGVEGYTF. Supplemented by reference TRBV7-2 and TRBJ1-2, the full variable domain reads GAGVSQSPSNKVTEKGKDVELRCDPISGHTALYWYRQSLGQGLEFLIYFQGNSAPDKSGLPSDRFSAERTGGSVSTLTIQRTQQEDSAVYLCASSSWTGVEGYTFGSGTRLTVV.

About this clone: Other DNA sequences from this sample encode an identical CDR3 as well. The J gene is TRBJ1-6, the V gene TRBV28; 7 bases map to TRBD1. V shed 6 bases, J shed 7 bases, and the junction held 6 bases outside the gene matches. Germline assignment: CDR1 MDHEN and CDR2 SYDVKM. CDR3 size: 14 residues. The CDR3 region has the DNA TGTGCCAGCAGCACGGGGACAGCAAATTCACCCCTCCACTTT. This encodes CASSTGTANSPLHF.

The V and J genes are TRBV7-9 and TRBJ1-1, with no clear D. This CDR3 has 14 amino acids. The germline gives CDR1 SEHNR, CDR2 FQNEAQ (reference sequence). The ends were cut back, 1 base at V and 1 base at J, with 7 bases in the middle. In DNA, the CDR3 is TGTGCCAGCAGCTTAGTCGCCGGGAACACTGAAGCTTTCTTT. Amino acid sequence: CASSLVAGNTEAFF.

The chain carries TRBV19 and TRBJ2-5; D may be TRBD2 (6 bases). The CDR3 consists of 16 residues. Germline assignment: CDR1 LNHDA and CDR2 SQIVND (reference sequence). V was trimmed by 2 bases and J by 3 bases, leaving 16 bases between them. The chain's CDR3 is CASSIRFWPGEETQYF. In nucleotides, the CDR3 is TGTGCCAGTAGTATACGGTTTTGGCCGGGAGAAGAGACCCAGTACTTC.

CDR3 in DNA: TGTGCCAGCAGCCCCACAGGGGATGATGAAAAACTGTTTTTT. Translation: CASSPTGDDEKLFF. This chain joins TRBV7-9 and TRBJ1-4, with 7 bases matching TRBD1. In germline, CDR1 is SEHNR, CDR2 FQNEAQ (reference sequence). The CDR3 totals 14 residues. Losses at the gene ends were 5 bases for V and 6 bases for J; bases not matched to a gene: 6.

The chain employs TRBV6-5 and TRBJ1-1; 7 bases agree with TRBD1. The V segment lost 7 bases and the J segment 6 bases; nucleotides outside the gene matches: 8. The CDR3 covers 13 residues. Germline V gene lookup returns CDR1 MNHEY and CDR2 SVGAGI. The CDR3 protein is CASNKGARAEAFF. CDR3 coding DNA: TGTGCCAGCAACAAGGGGGCTAGGGCTGAAGCTTTCTTT.

This chain connects TRBV29-1 to TRBJ1-5, with TRBD1 matching 9 bases. The V gene's germline CDR1 is SQVTM and CDR2 ANQGSEA. There are 12 residues in the CDR3. The V and J ends lost 6 bases and 6 bases, in that order; junction bases with no gene match: 3. The CDR3 bases are TGCAGCGTAAAGACAGGGGGTCAGCCCCAGCATTTT. It is translated as CSVKTGGQPQHF.